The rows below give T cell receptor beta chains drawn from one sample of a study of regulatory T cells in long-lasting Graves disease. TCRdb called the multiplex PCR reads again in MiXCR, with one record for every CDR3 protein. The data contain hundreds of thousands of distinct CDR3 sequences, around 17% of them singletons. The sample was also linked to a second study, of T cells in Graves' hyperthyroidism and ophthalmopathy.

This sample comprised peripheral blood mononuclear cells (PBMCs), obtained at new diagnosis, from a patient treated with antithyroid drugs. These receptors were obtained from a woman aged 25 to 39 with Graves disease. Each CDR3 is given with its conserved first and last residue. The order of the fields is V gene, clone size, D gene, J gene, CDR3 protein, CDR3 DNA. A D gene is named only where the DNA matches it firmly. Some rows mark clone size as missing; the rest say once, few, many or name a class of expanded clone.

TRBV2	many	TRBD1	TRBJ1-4	CATVLLVGQGNEKLFF	TGTGCCACAGTCCTCCTGGTCGGACAGGGCAACGAAAAACTGTTTTTT
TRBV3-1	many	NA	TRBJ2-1	CASSLGLHEQFF	TGTGCCAGCAGCCTTGGTCTCCATGAGCAGTTCTTC
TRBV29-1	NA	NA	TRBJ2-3	CSVQKDTQYF	TGCAGCGTTCAGAAAGATACGCAGTATTTT
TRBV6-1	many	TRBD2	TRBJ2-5	CATSPLGGAGFETQYF	TGTGCCACGAGCCCTCTGGGGGGAGCGGGATTTGAGACCCAGTACTTC
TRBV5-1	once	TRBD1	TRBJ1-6	CASSLGQGNSSPLHF	TGCGCCAGCAGCTTGGGACAGGGAAATAGTTCACCCCTCCACTTT
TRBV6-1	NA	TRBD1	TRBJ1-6	CASSEGQGGNSPLHF	TGTGCCAGCAGTGAGGGACAGGGAGGGAATTCACCCCTCCACTTT
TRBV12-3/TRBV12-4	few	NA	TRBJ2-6	CASTQTGIRSGANVLTF	TGTGCCAGCACCCAGACAGGAATCCGCTCTGGGGCCAACGTCCTGACTTTC
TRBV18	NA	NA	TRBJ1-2	CASSRTEGNHGYTF	TGTGCCAGCTCACGAACGGAGGGTAATCATGGCTACACCTTC
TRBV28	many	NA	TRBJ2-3	CASSLIQGKGTDTQYF	TGTGCCAGCAGTTTGATCCAGGGGAAGGGCACAGATACGCAGTATTTT
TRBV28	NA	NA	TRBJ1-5	CASSLGSTAAQPQHF	TGTGCCAGCAGTTTGGGTTCCACAGCGGCTCAGCCCCAGCATTTT
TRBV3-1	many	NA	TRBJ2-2	CASSQGLTGELFF	TGTGCCAGCAGCCAGGGGTTAACCGGGGAGCTGTTTTTT
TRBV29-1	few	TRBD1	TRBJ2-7	CSVLGQAVYEQYF	TGCAGCGTGCTTGGACAGGCTGTGTACGAGCAGTACTTC
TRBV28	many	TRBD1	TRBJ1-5	CATEGQRNNQPQHF	TGTGCCACCGAGGGACAGAGGAACAATCAGCCCCAGCATTTT
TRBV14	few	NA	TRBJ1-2	CASSSRQENNYGYTF	TGTGCCAGCAGCTCGAGACAGGAGAATAACTATGGCTACACCTTC
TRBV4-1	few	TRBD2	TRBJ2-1	CASSQLGLAGDEQFF	TGCGCCAGCAGCCAGTTAGGACTAGCGGGAGATGAGCAGTTCTTC
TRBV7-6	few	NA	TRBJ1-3	CASSLVAGYSGNTIYF	TGTGCCAGCAGCTTAGTGGCAGGCTACTCTGGAAACACCATATATTTT
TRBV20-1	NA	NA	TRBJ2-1	CSAKTTTSLLNNEQFF	TGCAGTGCTAAGACGACAACAAGTCTTCTTAACAATGAGCAGTTCTTC